Listed below are T cell receptor beta chains from one sample, sequenced in a study of blood T cell repertoires in COVID-19. Generated by immunoSEQ multiplex PCR, the TCRdb table keeps only in-frame clones and is missing some. Of about 150,000 clones listed, approximately 88% are singletons. The sequenced material came from peripheral blood. The receptors were gathered from a man aged 18 to 35 with active or convalescent COVID-19. CDR3s include the opening cysteine and the closing phenylalanine or tryptophan. Each record gives: clone size, CDR3 length, V gene, J gene, D gene, CDR3 protein, CDR3 DNA. D genes are given only for firm matches. Part of the rows lack a size; the others show once, few, many or a class for expanded clones.

-,15,TRBV6-5,TRBJ1-5,-,CASKRTDYSNQPQHF,TGTGCCAGCAAGAGGACAGATTATAGCAATCAGCCCCAGCATTTT
-,14,TRBV3-1/TRBV3-2,TRBJ1-2,-,CASSQVMGPYGYTF,TGTGCCAGCAGCCAAGTTATGGGGCCCTATGGCTACACCTTC
-,20,TRBV2,TRBJ2-2,TRBD2,CASSEYRPATRELNTGELFF,TGTGCCAGCAGTGAGTATAGGCCGGCGACGCGGGAGCTCAACACCGGGGAGCTGTTTTTT
-,15,TRBV19,TRBJ2-7,TRBD1,CASSQSGQDGYEQYF,TGTGCCAGTAGTCAATCGGGACAGGACGGCTACGAGCAGTACTTC
-,13,TRBV18,TRBJ1-1,TRBD1,CASSHRDRAEAFF,TGTGCCAGCTCACACCGGGACAGAGCGGAAGCTTTCTTT
-,14,TRBV6-5,TRBJ1-2,-,CASSQGHFSYGYTF,TGTGCCAGCAGCCAGGGACACTTTTCCTATGGCTACACCTTC
few,15,TRBV4-1,TRBJ1-5,-,CASSQRSVGNQPQHF,TGCGCCAGCAGCCAACGCAGTGTCGGCAATCAGCCCCAGCATTTT
-,14,TRBV30,TRBJ1-2,TRBD1,CAWEGQGPTYGYTF,TGTGCCTGGGAGGGACAGGGGCCCACCTATGGCTACACCTTC
-,15,TRBV6-4,TRBJ2-1,TRBD1,CASSERTGGYNEQFF,TGTGCCAGCAGTGAACGGACAGGGGGCTACAATGAGCAGTTCTTC
-,16,TRBV14,TRBJ2-3,-,CASSPVGRDNTDTQYF,TGTGCCAGCAGCCCCGTGGGGAGGGACAACACAGATACGCAGTATTTT
few,15,TRBV7-2,TRBJ1-5,-,CASSSRAGNNQPQHF,TGTGCCAGCAGCTCCCGGGCGGGGAACAATCAGCCCCAGCATTTT
-,17,TRBV6-2/TRBV6-3,TRBJ2-7,TRBD1,CASSSPAWDRYSYEQYF,TGTGCCAGCAGTTCTCCCGCCTGGGACAGATATTCCTACGAGCAGTACTTC